The entry that follows covers one T cell receptor (beta chain) sequence. Its target is unknown. This entry comes from a study of T cell responses to AZD1222 COVID-19 vaccine. Study-level results: Baseline seropositives among AZD1222 recipients totaled only five to seven. Nearly half of spike-specific TCRs reportedly target unmutated variant regions.

The method was immunoSEQ multiplex PCR; TCRdb's version includes in-frame clones alone and lacks a portion of them. The table has about 170,000 clones, roughly 93% seen once. This sequence was found in an adult in good health. This specimen consisted of peripheral blood, obtained on day 0 of AZD1222 vaccination.

This CDR3 is CASSLETGRGAFF. The CDR3 DNA reads TGTGCCAGCAGCTTGGAGACCGGGAGGGGAGCTTTCTTT. The gene calls are TRBV5-4 and TRBJ1-1; D possibly corresponds to TRBD1 (5 bases). V was cut by 0 bases and J by 10 bases, with 13 bases left in between. CDR1 and CDR2 (germline): SGHNT, YYREEE (reference sequence). The CDR3 loop spans 13 amino acids.